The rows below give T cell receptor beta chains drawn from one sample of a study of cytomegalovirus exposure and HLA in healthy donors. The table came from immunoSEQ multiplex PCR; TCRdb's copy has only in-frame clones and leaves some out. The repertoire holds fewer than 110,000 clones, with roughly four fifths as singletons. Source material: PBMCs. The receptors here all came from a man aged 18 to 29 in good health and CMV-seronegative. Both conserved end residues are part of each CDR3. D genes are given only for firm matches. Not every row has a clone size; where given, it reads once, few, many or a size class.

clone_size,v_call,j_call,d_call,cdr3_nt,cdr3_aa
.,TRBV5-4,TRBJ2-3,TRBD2,TGTGCCAGCAGCTTAGGTTCTAGCGGGGGGCCCCATCACAAAGATACGCAGTATTTT,CASSLGSSGGPHHKDTQYF
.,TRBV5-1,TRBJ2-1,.,TGCGCCAGCAGCTTAGGAGGGTCTGCCCCAAGTGAGCAGTTCTTC,CASSLGGSAPSEQFF
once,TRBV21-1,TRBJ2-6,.,TGTGCCAGCAGCAAAGTGAGCTCTGGGGCCAACGTCCTGACTTTC,CASSKVSSGANVLTF
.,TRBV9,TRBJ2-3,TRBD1,TGTGCCAGCAGCGCGCCCCCGGGACAGGGGATCTTCACAGATACGCAGTATTTT,CASSAPPGQGIFTDTQYF
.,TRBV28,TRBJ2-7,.,TGTGCCAGCAGTATCGACAGCTCCTACGAGCAGTACTTC,CASSIDSSYEQYF
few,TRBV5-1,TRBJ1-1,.,TGCGCCAGCAGCTTGGACAGGGTAGAGAACACTGAAGCTTTCTTT,CASSLDRVENTEAFF
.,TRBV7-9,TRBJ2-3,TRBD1,TGTGCCAGCAGCTCGACAGGGGAAACAGATACGCAGTATTTT,CASSSTGETDTQYF
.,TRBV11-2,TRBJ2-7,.,TGTGCCAGCAGTCCCACGGGTCTTACCTACGAGCAGTACTTC,CASSPTGLTYEQYF
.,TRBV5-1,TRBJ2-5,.,TGCGCCAGCAGCTTCCCCGGGTTGGAGACCCAGTACTTC,CASSFPGLETQYF
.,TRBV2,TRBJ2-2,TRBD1,TGTGCCAGCTTAGACAGGGGGCATGGCACCGGGGAGCTGTTTTTT,CASLDRGHGTGELFF
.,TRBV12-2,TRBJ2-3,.,TGTGCAAGTCGCTTTCTAGCGGGGGGTATACCTAGCACAGATACGCAGTATTTT,CASRFLAGGIPSTDTQYF
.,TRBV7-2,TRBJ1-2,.,TGTGCCAGCAGCCCGCCTCCCCGGGTCTTCTTCTATGGCTACACCTTC,CASSPPPRVFFYGYTF
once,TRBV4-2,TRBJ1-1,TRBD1,TGTGCCAGCAGCGGAGGACAGGGTCCGAACACTGAAGCTTTCTTT,CASSGGQGPNTEAFF
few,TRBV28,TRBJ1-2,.,TGTGCCAGCAGCCGGGGGGGAGGGATCAACTATGGCTACACCTTC,CASSRGGGINYGYTF
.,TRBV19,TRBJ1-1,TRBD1,TGTGCCAGTAGAGTCCCGGGACAGGGGGGTACTGAAGCTTTCTTT,CASRVPGQGGTEAFF
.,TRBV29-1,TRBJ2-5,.,TGCAGCGTTGCGGGCAGGGCTGGACAAGAGACCCAGTACTTC,CSVAGRAGQETQYF
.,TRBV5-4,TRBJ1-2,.,TGTGCCAGCAGACCGGGCCGGGATATGGGCTACACCTTC,CASRPGRDMGYTF
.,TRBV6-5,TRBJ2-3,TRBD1,TGTGCCAGCAGTTACGTCAGGGGGTCAGATACGCAGTATTTT,CASSYVRGSDTQYF
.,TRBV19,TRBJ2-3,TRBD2,TGTGCCAGTAGTATTTCGGGGGGGCTCACAGATACGCAGTATTTT,CASSISGGLTDTQYF
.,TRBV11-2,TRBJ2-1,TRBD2,TGTGCCAGCAGCCCCCCAGCGGGGACCTACAATGAGCAGTTCTTC,CASSPPAGTYNEQFF
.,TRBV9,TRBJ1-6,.,TGTGCCAGCAGCGTAGGGAAGGGGACACCCCTCCACTTT,CASSVGKGTPLHF
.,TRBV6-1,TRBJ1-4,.,TGTGCCAGCGGCGGGGGGGGAGGTGAAAAACTGTTTTTT,CASGGGGGEKLFF
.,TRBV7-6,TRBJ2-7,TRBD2,TGTGCCAGCAGCCTAGCGGGGGGGGCCCCCTACGAGCAGTACTTC,CASSLAGGAPYEQYF
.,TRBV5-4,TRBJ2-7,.,TGTGCCAGCAGCTTGGAGAACAGAGAGTCCTACGAGCAGTACTTC,CASSLENRESYEQYF
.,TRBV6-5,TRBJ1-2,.,TGTGCCAGCAGTTCCGGGACAATCGGAAGCTACACCTTC,CASSSGTIGSYTF
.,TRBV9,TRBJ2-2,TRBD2,TGTGCCAGCAGCGTAGAAGTTGGACTAGCGGGGGAGCTAGGTGCCGGGGAGCTGTTTTTT,CASSVEVGLAGELGAGELFF
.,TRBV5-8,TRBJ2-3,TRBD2,TGTGCCAGCAGCCCGCTAGCGGCTACTACCTGGGGGACAGATACGCAGTATTTT,CASSPLAATTWGTDTQYF
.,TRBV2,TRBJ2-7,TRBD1,TGTGCCAGCAGGTCCGGGACAGGGGCCTACGAGCAGTACTTC,CASRSGTGAYEQYF
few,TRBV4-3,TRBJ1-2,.,TGCGCCAGCAGTCTTAGTACAGGGACCTATGGCTACACCTTC,CASSLSTGTYGYTF
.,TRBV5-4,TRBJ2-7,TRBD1,TGTGCCAGCGGAAAGATGGACAGGGGGCTAGGATACGAGCAGTACTTC,CASGKMDRGLGYEQYF
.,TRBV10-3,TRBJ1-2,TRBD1,TGTGCCATCAGCACGATGGTGGGACAGGCCTATGGCTACACCTTC,CAISTMVGQAYGYTF